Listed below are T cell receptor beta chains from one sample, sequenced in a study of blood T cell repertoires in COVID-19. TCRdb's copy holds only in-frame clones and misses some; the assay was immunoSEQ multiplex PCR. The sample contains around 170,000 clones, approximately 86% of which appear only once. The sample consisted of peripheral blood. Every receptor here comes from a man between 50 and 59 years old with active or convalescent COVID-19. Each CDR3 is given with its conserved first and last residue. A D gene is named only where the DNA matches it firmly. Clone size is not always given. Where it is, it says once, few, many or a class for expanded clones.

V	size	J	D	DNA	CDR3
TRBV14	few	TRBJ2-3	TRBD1	TGTGCCAGCAGCCAAGAGGACAGGGAGACCGTCACAGATACGCAGTATTTT	CASSQEDRETVTDTQYF
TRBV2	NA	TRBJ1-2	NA	TGTGCCAGCAGTGAATTGGGCAGGGCTTCATATGGCTACACCTTC	CASSELGRASYGYTF
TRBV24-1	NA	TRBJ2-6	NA	TGTGCCACCAGTGATGGTCGGGCTGGGGCCAACGTCCTGACTTTC	CATSDGRAGANVLTF
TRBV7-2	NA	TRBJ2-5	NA	TGTGCCGCTTCAGCCGGGGGTCAGATGGAGACCCAGTACTTC	CAASAGGQMETQYF
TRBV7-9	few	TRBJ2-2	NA	TGTGCCAGCAGCTTGCAGATCACCGGGGAGCTGTTTTTT	CASSLQITGELFF
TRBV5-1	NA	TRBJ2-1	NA	TGCGCCAGCAGCCCCTTTAGTCAATCGGGGGATGAGCAGTTCTTC	CASSPFSQSGDEQFF
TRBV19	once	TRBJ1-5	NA	TGTGCCAGTAGTATAATCTGGGCAGGGGGCAATCAGCCCCAGCATTTT	CASSIIWAGGNQPQHF
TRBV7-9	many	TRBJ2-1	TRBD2	TGTGCCAGCAGCTTCAGTTGGCGGGAGGTTAGCAATGAGCAGTTCTTC	CASSFSWREVSNEQFF
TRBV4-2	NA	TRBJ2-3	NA	TGTGCCAGCAGCCAAGATAGGCAGGGAACGCAGTATTTT	CASSQDRQGTQYF
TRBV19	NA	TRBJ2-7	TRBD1	TGTGCCAGTAGGGCCGACAGGGCTTACGAGCAGTACTTC	CASRADRAYEQYF
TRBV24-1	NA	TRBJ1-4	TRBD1	TGTGCCACCAGTGATGGGGGACAGGGGGTCGGTGAAAAACTGTTTTTT	CATSDGGQGVGEKLFF
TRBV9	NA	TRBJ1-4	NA	TGTGCCAGCAGTCGAGGGCTTATTGCAACTAATGAAAAACTGTTTTTT	CASSRGLIATNEKLFF
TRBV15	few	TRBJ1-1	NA	TGTGCCACCAGCAGAGGTGGGGCTTCGAACACTGAAGCTTTCTTT	CATSRGGASNTEAFF
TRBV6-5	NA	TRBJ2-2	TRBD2	TGTGCCAGCAGTTACCCTAGCGGGGACACCGGGGAGCTGTTTTTT	CASSYPSGDTGELFF
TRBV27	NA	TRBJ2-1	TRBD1	TGTGCCAGCAGTTCCCGACAGGGGCATTGGAATGAGCAGTTCTTC	CASSSRQGHWNEQFF
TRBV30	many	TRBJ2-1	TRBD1	TGTGCCTGGAAAGGGACAGCCCACAATGAGCAGTTCTTC	CAWKGTAHNEQFF
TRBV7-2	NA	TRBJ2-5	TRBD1	TGTGCCAGCAGCCTATGGACAGGGGGCATGGAGACCCAGTACTTC	CASSLWTGGMETQYF
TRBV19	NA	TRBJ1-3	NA	TGTGCCAGTCGGGACAACTCTGGAAACACCATATATTTT	CASRDNSGNTIYF
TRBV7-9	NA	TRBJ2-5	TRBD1	TGTGCCAGCAGCTTCACAGGGACAGGGGGCCGAGAGACCCAGTACTTC	CASSFTGTGGRETQYF
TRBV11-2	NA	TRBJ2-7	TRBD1	TGTGCCAGCAGCTTAGATTGGACAGGGGCCGAGCAGTACTTC	CASSLDWTGAEQYF
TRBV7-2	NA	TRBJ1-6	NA	TGTGCCAGTACAGCGGATTTTAATTCACCCCTCCACTTT	CASTADFNSPLHF
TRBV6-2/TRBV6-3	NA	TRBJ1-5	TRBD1	TGTGCCAGCAGTACGGGGGACAGGACCCATCAGCCCCAGCATTTT	CASSTGDRTHQPQHF
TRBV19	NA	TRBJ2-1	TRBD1	TGTGCCAGATCGGCTCAGGGGGTATTGTTCTTC	CARSAQGVLFF
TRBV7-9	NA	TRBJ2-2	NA	TGTGCCAGCAGCTTGGGCGGGTCCAACACCGGGGAGCTGTTTTTT	CASSLGGSNTGELFF
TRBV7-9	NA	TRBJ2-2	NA	TGTGCCAGCAGCTTCCAAACCGGGGAGCTGTTTTTT	CASSFQTGELFF
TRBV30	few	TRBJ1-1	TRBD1	TGTGCCTGGAGAAGGGACAGGGCGGGTGAAGCTTTCTTT	CAWRRDRAGEAFF
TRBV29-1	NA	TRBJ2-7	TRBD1	TGCAGCGTTGAGGCAGGGGGCTTTAACGAGCAGTACTTC	CSVEAGGFNEQYF
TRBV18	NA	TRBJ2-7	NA	TGTGCCAGCTCACCGACAGGCACTTACTACGAGCAGTACTTC	CASSPTGTYYEQYF
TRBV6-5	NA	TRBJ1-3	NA	TGTGCCAGCAGTCCGCCGACAGTAAACACCATATATTTT	CASSPPTVNTIYF
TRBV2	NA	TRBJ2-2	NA	TGTGCCAGCTTGATTACCGTGGGAGTGGGCACCGGGGAGCTGTTTTTT	CASLITVGVGTGELFF
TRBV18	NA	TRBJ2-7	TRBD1	TGTGCCAGCTCACTATCCGGGACAGTTAATTACGAGCAGTACTTC	CASSLSGTVNYEQYF
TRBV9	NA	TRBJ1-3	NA	TGTGCCAGCAGCGTAGAAGGGGTCTCTGGAAACACCATATATTTT	CASSVEGVSGNTIYF
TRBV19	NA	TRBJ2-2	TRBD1	TGTGCCAGTAGGGACAGGGATGGCGGGGAGCTGTTTTTT	CASRDRDGGELFF
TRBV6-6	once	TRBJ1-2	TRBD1	TGTGCCAGCAGTACGGTTGGGACAGGAGATTACTATGGCTACACCTTC	CASSTVGTGDYYGYTF
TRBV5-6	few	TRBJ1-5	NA	TGTGCCAGCAGCTTACTCTCAGCAGGGAGCAATCAGCCCCAGCATTTT	CASSLLSAGSNQPQHF
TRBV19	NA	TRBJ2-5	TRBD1	TGTGCCAGTAGTATAGGGGGCAGGGGGCGCGGGGAGACCCAGTACTTC	CASSIGGRGRGETQYF
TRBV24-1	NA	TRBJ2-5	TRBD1	TGTGCCACCAGTGATGCAGGGACAGGGCGGGACCAAGAGACCCAGTACTTC	CATSDAGTGRDQETQYF
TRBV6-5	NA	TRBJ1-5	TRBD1	TGTGCCAGCAGACGACAGGGGAGTCAGCCCCAGCATTTT	CASRRQGSQPQHF
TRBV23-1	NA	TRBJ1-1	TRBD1	TGCGCCAGCAGACTACTCGACAGGGGGCGCGTTGAGGACACTGAAGCTTTCTTT	CASRLLDRGRVEDTEAFF
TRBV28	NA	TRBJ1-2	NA	TGTGCCAGCACCCCGGGTGGAGCCTATGGCTACACCTTC	CASTPGGAYGYTF
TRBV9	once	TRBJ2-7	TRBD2	TGTGCCAGCAGCGTAGACGGTAGCGGGAGGAGCTCGGCATACTTC	CASSVDGSGRSSAYF
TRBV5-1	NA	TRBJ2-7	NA	TGCGCCAGCAGCCTACAGACAGAAACCTACGAGCAGTACTTC	CASSLQTETYEQYF
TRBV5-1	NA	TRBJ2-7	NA	TGCGCCAGCAGCTTGGGTCAGGGTTCTCGGGAGCAGTACTTC	CASSLGQGSREQYF
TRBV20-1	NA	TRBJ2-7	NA	TGCAGTGCTACGGACATCTACGAGCAGTACTTC	CSATDIYEQYF
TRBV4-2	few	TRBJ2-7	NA	TGTGCCAGCAGCCAAGACAGGGAACCCTACGAGCAGTACTTC	CASSQDREPYEQYF
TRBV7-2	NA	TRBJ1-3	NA	TGTGCCAGCAGCTTAGACATTCCCCTCTCTGGAAACACCATATATTTT	CASSLDIPLSGNTIYF
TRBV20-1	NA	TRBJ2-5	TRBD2	TGCAGTGCTAGTGATGCGCGGGGGGCCCAAGAGACCCAGTACTTC	CSASDARGAQETQYF
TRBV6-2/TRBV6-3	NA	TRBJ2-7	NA	TGTGCCAGCAGTTACGGGCAGGGCGCCCACGAGCAGTACTTC	CASSYGQGAHEQYF
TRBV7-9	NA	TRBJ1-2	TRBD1	TGTGCCAGCAGCCAGGACAGGGTATATGGCTACACCTTC	CASSQDRVYGYTF
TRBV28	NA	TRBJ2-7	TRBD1	TGTGCCACCTACGGGACAGGGTCGCACGAGCAGTACTTC	CATYGTGSHEQYF
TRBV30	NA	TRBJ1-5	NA	TGTGCCTGGAGTGTCGCTCCCGGGACAAGTCAGCCCCAGCATTTT	CAWSVAPGTSQPQHF
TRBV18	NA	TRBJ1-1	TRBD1	TGTGCCAGCTCACCTCCGGGACAGGGATATGAAGCTTTCTTT	CASSPPGQGYEAFF